These T cell receptor beta chains were read from a single sample in a study of cytomegalovirus exposure and HLA in healthy donors. Generated by immunoSEQ multiplex PCR, the TCRdb table keeps only in-frame clones and is missing some. Found here are fewer than 85,000 clones, 94% of them singletons; the top ten hold 0.63%. Sequencing was performed on PBMCs. The receptors stem from a young woman in good health and CMV-seronegative. CDR3s include the opening cysteine and the closing phenylalanine or tryptophan. The order of the fields is D gene, V gene, J gene, CDR3 protein. D genes are given only for firm matches.

d_call: TRBD2; v_call: TRBV9; j_call: TRBJ2-7; cdr3_aa: CASSVDGTSEREQYF
d_call: .; v_call: TRBV6-1; j_call: TRBJ1-4; cdr3_aa: CASSEEQGSKLFF
d_call: TRBD2; v_call: TRBV4-3; j_call: TRBJ2-5; cdr3_aa: CASSQDARGGPRETQYF
d_call: TRBD1; v_call: TRBV6-1; j_call: TRBJ1-1; cdr3_aa: CASSETERQGALNTEAFF
d_call: .; v_call: TRBV5-1; j_call: TRBJ1-2; cdr3_aa: CASSLDRQAPRSYGYTF
d_call: TRBD1; v_call: TRBV11-1; j_call: TRBJ1-2; cdr3_aa: CASSRGRNNYGYTF
d_call: TRBD1; v_call: TRBV18; j_call: TRBJ1-6; cdr3_aa: CASSPTLDRGSNSPLHF
d_call: .; v_call: TRBV5-1; j_call: TRBJ2-1; cdr3_aa: CASSLAGSSYNEQFF
d_call: TRBD1; v_call: TRBV7-8; j_call: TRBJ1-5; cdr3_aa: CASSSYRGRGPYSNQPQHF
d_call: .; v_call: TRBV9; j_call: TRBJ1-3; cdr3_aa: CASSVVPGVSGNTIYF
d_call: .; v_call: TRBV6-1; j_call: TRBJ2-2; cdr3_aa: CASREFRGGTGELFF
d_call: .; v_call: TRBV5-6; j_call: TRBJ1-6; cdr3_aa: CASSFRDTRPNSPLHF
d_call: TRBD2; v_call: TRBV7-9; j_call: TRBJ2-7; cdr3_aa: CASSLAGAYEQYF
d_call: .; v_call: TRBV14; j_call: TRBJ2-7; cdr3_aa: CASSQRQGNYEQYF
d_call: TRBD2; v_call: TRBV7-9; j_call: TRBJ2-5; cdr3_aa: CASSYSGLAGKETQYF
d_call: .; v_call: TRBV27; j_call: TRBJ1-5; cdr3_aa: CASSFQFGLNQPQHF
d_call: TRBD2; v_call: TRBV7-2; j_call: TRBJ2-5; cdr3_aa: CASSYQPPRLAGQETQYF
d_call: .; v_call: TRBV7-6; j_call: TRBJ2-2; cdr3_aa: CASSYIPLAGGTGELFF
d_call: .; v_call: TRBV7-6; j_call: TRBJ1-6; cdr3_aa: CASSLAAGPESPLHF
d_call: .; v_call: TRBV14; j_call: TRBJ2-7; cdr3_aa: CASSQDVGAPSREQYF
d_call: .; v_call: TRBV9; j_call: TRBJ2-6; cdr3_aa: CASSGLSGANVLTF
d_call: .; v_call: TRBV28; j_call: TRBJ2-7; cdr3_aa: CASSSRTALAEQYF
d_call: TRBD2; v_call: TRBV28; j_call: TRBJ2-3; cdr3_aa: CASSPSGGSTDTQYF
d_call: .; v_call: TRBV19; j_call: TRBJ1-2; cdr3_aa: CASTSGNYGYTF
d_call: TRBD2; v_call: TRBV6-1; j_call: TRBJ2-1; cdr3_aa: CASSESTSGGNEQFF
d_call: TRBD1; v_call: TRBV9; j_call: TRBJ2-7; cdr3_aa: CASSPQGALYEQYF
d_call: TRBD1; v_call: TRBV5-1; j_call: TRBJ2-7; cdr3_aa: CASTFGGQRTYEQYF
d_call: .; v_call: TRBV2; j_call: TRBJ1-1; cdr3_aa: CASSDTGRYGEAFF
d_call: .; v_call: TRBV6-5; j_call: TRBJ2-7; cdr3_aa: CASSYSRTGVREQYF
d_call: .; v_call: TRBV20-1; j_call: TRBJ1-1; cdr3_aa: CSASQTDQAFF
d_call: TRBD2; v_call: TRBV7-3; j_call: TRBJ2-4; cdr3_aa: CASSLVAGVAKNIQYF